Presented here are 14 T cell receptor beta chains from one specimen sequenced in a study of blood T cell repertoires in COVID-19. The assay was immunoSEQ multiplex PCR, and TCRdb's table has in-frame clones only and misses some. The table shows around 120,000 clones, with over 60% occurring only once. The sequenced sample was peripheral blood. The source is a woman older than 75 with acute or convalescent COVID-19.

The chain is built from TRBV4-3 and TRBJ1-2; D call uncertain. V was clipped by 1 base and J by 2 bases, with 8 bases between them. This CDR3 comprises 14 residues. CDR1 is LGHNA and CDR2 is YSLEER in the germline V gene. CDR3 region: CASSQVGGNYGYTF. The CDR3 coding sequence is TGCGCCAGCAGCCAAGTAGGAGGAAACTATGGCTACACCTTC.

This clone was observed a single time. The DNA of the CDR3 is TGCAGTGCTAACAGGGATTATGGCTACACCTTC. The encoded protein is CSANRDYGYTF. The chain joins TRBV20-1 to TRBJ1-2; maybe TRBD1 (6 bases). Per the germline V gene, CDR1 is DFQATT and CDR2 is SNEGSKA (reference sequence). Trimming cost V 4 bases and J 5 bases, with 8 bases left between them. This CDR3 has 11 amino acids.

This chain links TRBV10-3 with TRBJ2-3; D remains ambiguous. This CDR3 contains 13 residues. V was clipped by 8 bases and J by 0 bases, with 9 bases between them. Germline loops: CDR1 ENHRY, CDR2 SYGVKD. CDR3 protein: CAIRASSTDTQYF. For the CDR3, the DNA is TGTGCCATCCGTGCCTCTAGCACAGATACGCAGTATTTT.

This chain links TRBV10-3 with TRBJ1-2, with D perhaps matching TRBD1 (5 bases). The CDR3 length is 16 residues. Looked up from germline, CDR1 is ENHRY and CDR2 is SYGVKD. V was shortened by 1 base and J by 3 bases, with 15 bases between the two germline ends. CDR3 nucleotides: TGTGCCATCAGTGAGTTCTCAGGGATTAGGGACTATGGCTACACCTTC. Translation: CAISEFSGIRDYGYTF.

The chain couples TRBV18 to TRBJ1-5; D remains unclear. This CDR3 spans 14 amino acids. V was pared by 2 bases and J by 5 bases, with 10 bases between. The germline V gene encodes CDR1 KGHSH and CDR2 LQKENI. The CDR3 loop is CASSPGSGDQPQHF. The CDR3 coding sequence is TGTGCCAGCTCACCAGGGAGTGGGGATCAGCCCCAGCATTTT.

The chain recombines TRBV2 with TRBJ2-2; 11 bases agree with TRBD1. The CDR3 runs to 15 residues. Per germline, CDR1 SNHLY and CDR2 FYNNEI. The junction had 5 bases not matched to a gene; V was cut back by 7 bases and J by 4 bases. The CDR3: CASKRTGGPTGELFF. The CDR3 nucleotides are TGTGCCAGCAAGAGGACAGGGGGCCCCACCGGGGAGCTGTTTTTT.

This clone has more than one count but fewer than ten. The chain joins TRBV3-1 (or the pseudogene TRBV3-2) to TRBJ1-6, with TRBD1 identical over 12 bases. V lost 4 bases to trimming and J lost 5 bases; unmatched junction nucleotides: 9. The length of the CDR3 is 18 residues. CDR1 is LGHDT and CDR2 is YNNKEL in the germline V gene (reference sequence). The CDR3 region is CASSLPGTGGENNSPLHF. The CDR3 nucleotides read TGTGCCAGCAGCCTTCCCGGGACAGGGGGCGAGAATAATTCACCCCTCCACTTT.

For this clone: Additional DNA sequences in this sample encode the identical CDR3. The gene calls are TRBV18 and TRBJ2-6; TRBD1 matches 9 bases. V dropped 3 bases and J dropped 0; count of bases not matched to a gene: 3. CDR1 and CDR2 from the germline V gene are KGHSH and LQKENI. The CDR3 is made up of 17 amino acids. The CDR3 nucleotides are TGTGCCAGCTCACCGGGACAGGGTTTCTCTGGGGCCAACGTCCTGACTTTC. It encodes CASSPGQGFSGANVLTF.

The chain joins TRBV4-3 to TRBJ1-4; TRBD1 might be the D (5 bases). V lost 4 bases and J lost 0, with 9 bases in between. The CDR3 runs to 15 residues. Germline CDR1 and CDR2: LGHNA and YSLEER. The CDR3 DNA reads as TGCGCCAGCAGCCCCTGGGGGGCAACTAATGAAAAACTGTTTTTT. It specifies CASSPWGATNEKLFF.

The genes are TRBV29-1 and TRBJ2-1; 9 nucleotides align to TRBD1. Germline CDR1 is SQVTM and CDR2 is ANQGSEA. Losses at the gene ends were 7 bases for V and 4 bases for J; bases not matched to a gene: 5. This CDR3 is built from 13 residues. Written as DNA, the CDR3 is TGCAGCGCCGGACAGGGGACATACAATGAGCAGTTCTTC. Translated: CSAGQGTYNEQFF.

This rearrangement joins TRBV4-1 to TRBJ2-6, with D possibly matching TRBD2 (6 bases). V lost 1 base and J lost 0, with 10 bases in between. The V gene's germline CDR1 is MGHRA and CDR2 YSYEKL. The CDR3 has 17 amino acids. Written as DNA, the CDR3 is TGCGCCAGCAGCCAAGGATTTAGCGGCTCTGGGGCCAACGTCCTGACTTTC. Translation: CASSQGFSGSGANVLTF.

The chain employs TRBV7-9 and TRBJ2-3, with TRBD2 matching 10 bases. Germline values: CDR1 SEHNR, CDR2 FQNEAQ (reference sequence). The CDR3 contains 14 residues. V was clipped by 3 bases and J by 5 bases; unmatched bases: 2. CDR3 protein: CASSFSGGGDTQYF. For the CDR3, the DNA is TGTGCCAGCAGCTTCAGCGGGGGGGGAGATACGCAGTATTTT.

This chain connects TRBV28 to TRBJ1-1, with TRBD1 identical over 10 bases. The junction had 4 bases not matched to a gene; V was cut back by 6 bases and J by 3 bases. Germline CDR1 is MDHEN and CDR2 is SYDVKM. The CDR3 sequence is 14 residues long. The CDR3 coding sequence is TGTGCCAGCAGCACCGGGACAGGGGACACTGAAGCTTTCTTT. This encodes CASSTGTGDTEAFF.

This rearrangement joins TRBV28 to TRBJ2-7; 9 bases map to TRBD1. V trimming: 3 bases; J trimming: 7 bases; junction bases outside the gene matches: 10. Per the germline V gene, CDR1 is MDHEN and CDR2 is SYDVKM. The CDR3 loop spans 15 amino acids. CDR3 sequence: CASSLPPGQGGEQYF. The DNA of the CDR3 is TGTGCCAGCAGTTTGCCCCCGGGACAGGGTGGGGAGCAGTACTTC.